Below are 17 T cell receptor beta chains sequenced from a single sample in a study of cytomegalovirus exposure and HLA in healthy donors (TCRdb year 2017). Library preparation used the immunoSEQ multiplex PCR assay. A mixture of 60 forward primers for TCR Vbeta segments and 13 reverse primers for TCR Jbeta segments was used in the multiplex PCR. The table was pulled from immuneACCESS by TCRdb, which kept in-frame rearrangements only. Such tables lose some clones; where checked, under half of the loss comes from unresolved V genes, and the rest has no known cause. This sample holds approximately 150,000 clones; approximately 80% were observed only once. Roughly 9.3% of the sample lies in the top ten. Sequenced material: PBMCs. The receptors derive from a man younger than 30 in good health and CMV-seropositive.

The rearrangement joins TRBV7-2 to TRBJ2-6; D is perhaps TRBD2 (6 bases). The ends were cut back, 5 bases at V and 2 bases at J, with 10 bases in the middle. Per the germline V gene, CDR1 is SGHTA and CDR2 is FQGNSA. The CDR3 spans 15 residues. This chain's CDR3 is CASSGGGAGANVLTF. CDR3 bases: TGTGCCAGCAGCGGAGGAGGGGCTGGGGCCAACGTCCTGACTTTC.

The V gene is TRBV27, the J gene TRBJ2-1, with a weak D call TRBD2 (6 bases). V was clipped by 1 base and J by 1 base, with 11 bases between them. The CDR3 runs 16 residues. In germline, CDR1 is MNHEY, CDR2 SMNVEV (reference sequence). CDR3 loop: CASSLLGGTSYNEQFF. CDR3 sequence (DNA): TGTGCCAGCAGTTTATTGGGCGGGACGTCCTACAATGAGCAGTTCTTC.

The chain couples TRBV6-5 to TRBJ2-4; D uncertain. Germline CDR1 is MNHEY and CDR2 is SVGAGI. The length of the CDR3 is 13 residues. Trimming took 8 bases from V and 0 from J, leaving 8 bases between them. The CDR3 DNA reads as TGTGCCAGCCACAGTCTAGCCAAAAACATTCAGTACTTC. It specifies CASHSLAKNIQYF.

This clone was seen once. The CDR3 nucleotides read TGTGCCAGCAGCTTAAGCAGGGAAAGTCAGCCCCAGCATTTT. Translated: CASSLSRESQPQHF. The chain employs TRBV7-9 and TRBJ1-5; TRBD1 is a possible D gene (5 bases). Germline V gene sequence: CDR1 SEHNR, CDR2 FQNEAQ (reference sequence). Trimming removed 2 bases at V and 6 bases at J, with 11 bases between. The CDR3 covers 14 residues.

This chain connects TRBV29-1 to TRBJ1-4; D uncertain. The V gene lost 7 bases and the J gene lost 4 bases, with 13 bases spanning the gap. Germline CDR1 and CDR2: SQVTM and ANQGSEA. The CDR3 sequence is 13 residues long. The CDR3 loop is CSAADTGNEKLFF. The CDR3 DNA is TGCAGCGCCGCTGACACCGGTAATGAAAAACTGTTTTTT.

CDR3 nucleotide sequence: TGTGCCAGCAGCTTAGAGCGGGCCCTAAAAGGACAGGGAGTGGACGAGCAGTACTTC. Amino acids: CASSLERALKGQGVDEQYF. J is TRBJ2-7 and V is TRBV7-9; 8 nucleotides align to TRBD1. The CDR3 has 19 amino acids. The V segment lost 1 base and the J segment 5 bases; nucleotides outside the gene matches: 19. From germline, CDR1 is SEHNR and CDR2 FQNEAQ (reference sequence).

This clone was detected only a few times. DNA for the CDR3: TGTGCCAGCTCCCCGATTGGGGGGACTGGAAACACCATATATTTT. Translation: CASSPIGGTGNTIYF. The chain links TRBV18 to TRBJ1-3, with a tentative D call TRBD1 (5 bases). Trimming left V 6 bases short and J 2 bases short, with 14 bases between. This CDR3 has 15 amino acids. The germline gives CDR1 KGHSH, CDR2 LQKENI. Filled out from reference TRBV18 and TRBJ1-3, the complete variable domain reads NAGVMQNPRHLVRRRGQEARLRCSPMKGHSHVYWYRQLPEEGLKFMVYLQKENIIDESGMPKERFSAEFPKEGPSILRIQQVVRGDSAAYFCASSPIGGTGNTIYFGEGSWLTVV.

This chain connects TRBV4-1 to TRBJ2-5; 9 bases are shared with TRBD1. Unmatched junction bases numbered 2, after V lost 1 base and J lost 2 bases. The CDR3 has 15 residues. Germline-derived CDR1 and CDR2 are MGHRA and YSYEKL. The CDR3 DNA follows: TGCGCCAGCAGCCAAGGGACAGGGGAACAAGAGACCCAGTACTTC. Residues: CASSQGTGEQETQYF.

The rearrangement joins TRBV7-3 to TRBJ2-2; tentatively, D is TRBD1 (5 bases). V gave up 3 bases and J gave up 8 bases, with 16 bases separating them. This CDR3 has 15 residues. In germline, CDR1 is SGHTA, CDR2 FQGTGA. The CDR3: CASSFGPPAGGELFF. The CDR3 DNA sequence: TGTGCCAGCAGCTTTGGGCCCCCAGCAGGGGGGGAGCTGTTTTTT.

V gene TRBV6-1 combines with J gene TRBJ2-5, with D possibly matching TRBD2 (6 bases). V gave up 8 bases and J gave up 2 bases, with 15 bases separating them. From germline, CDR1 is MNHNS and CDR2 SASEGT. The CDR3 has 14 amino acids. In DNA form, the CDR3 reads TGTGCCAGCCTCAAGTGGGGGGATCAAGAGACCCAGTACTTC. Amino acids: CASLKWGDQETQYF.

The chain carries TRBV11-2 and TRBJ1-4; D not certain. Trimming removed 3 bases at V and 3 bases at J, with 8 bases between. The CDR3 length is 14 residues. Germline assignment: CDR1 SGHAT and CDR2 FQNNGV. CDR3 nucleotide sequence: TGTGCCAGCAGCTTTTCCAGTTCTAATGAAAAACTGTTTTTT. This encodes CASSFSSSNEKLFF.

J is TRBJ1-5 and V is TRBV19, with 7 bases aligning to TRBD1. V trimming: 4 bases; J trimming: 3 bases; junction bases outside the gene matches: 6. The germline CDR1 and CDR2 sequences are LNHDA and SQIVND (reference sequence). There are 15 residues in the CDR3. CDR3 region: CASSTRDRLNQPQHF. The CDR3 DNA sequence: TGTGCCAGTAGTACCAGGGACAGACTCAATCAGCCCCAGCATTTT. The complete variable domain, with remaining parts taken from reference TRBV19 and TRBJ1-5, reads DGGITQSPKYLFRKEGQNVTLSCEQNLNHDAMYWYRQDPGQGLRLIYYSQIVNDFQKGDIAEGYSVSREKKESFPLTVTSAQKNPTAFYLCASSTRDRLNQPQHFGDGTRLSIL.

The CDR3 DNA reads TGTGCCAGTAGTTACGGACAGGGAGGCGGTCAGCCCCAGCATTTT. It translates to CASSYGQGGGQPQHF. The gene calls are TRBV19 and TRBJ1-5, with 8 nucleotides matching TRBD1. Trimming cost V 5 bases and J 6 bases; bases outside gene matches: 9. The CDR3 is 15 amino acids. CDR1 is LNHDA, CDR2 SQIVND, per germline (reference sequence).

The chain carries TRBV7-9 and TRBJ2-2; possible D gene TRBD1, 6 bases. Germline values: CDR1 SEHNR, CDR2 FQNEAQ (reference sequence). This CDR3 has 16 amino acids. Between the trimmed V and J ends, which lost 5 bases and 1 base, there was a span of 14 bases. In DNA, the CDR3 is TGTGCCAGCAGCCCCTCGCAACAGGGGAACACCGGGGAGCTGTTTTTT. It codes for CASSPSQQGNTGELFF.

CDR3 sequence: CASSLVRSGVGQFF. The CDR3 DNA is TGTGCCAGCAGCTTGGTACGTAGCGGGGTCGGGCAGTTCTTC. The rearrangement links TRBV5-6 to TRBJ2-1; 8 positions agree with TRBD2. There are 14 residues in the CDR3. Germline CDR1 is SGHDT and CDR2 is YYEEEE. With 0 bases clipped from V and 12 bases from J, the junction kept 8 bases outside the gene matches.

The CDR3 coding sequence is TGTGCCAGTAGTATTCTGGACAATGCCTATGGCTACACCTTC. Amino acids: CASSILDNAYGYTF. The V call is TRBV19, the J call TRBJ1-2, with D perhaps matching TRBD1 (5 bases). The CDR3 loop spans 14 amino acids. The germline V gene encodes CDR1 LNHDA and CDR2 SQIVND (reference sequence). Trimming removed 3 bases from V and 4 bases from J, with 12 bases in between.

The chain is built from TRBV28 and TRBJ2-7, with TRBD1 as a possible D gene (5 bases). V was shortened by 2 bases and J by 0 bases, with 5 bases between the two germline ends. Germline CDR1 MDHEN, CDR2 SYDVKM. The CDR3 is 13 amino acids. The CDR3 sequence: CASSLDSSYEQYF. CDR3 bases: TGTGCCAGCAGTTTAGACAGCTCCTACGAGCAGTACTTC.